The rows below give T cell receptor beta chains drawn from one sample of a study of blood T cells in healthy people across ages. TCRdb ran MiXCR on the 5' RACE reads and lists one entry per CDR3 protein. In the table there are approximately 800,000 distinct CDR3 sequences, roughly 64% of which are singletons. Input material: blood. Receptors were obtained from a man aged 25 to 45 in good health. The CDR3 runs from the conserved cysteine through the conserved F or W. The D gene is left open where the match is weak. Not every row has a clone size; where given, it reads once, few, many or a size class.

abundance	j_gene	d_gene	v_gene	CDR3nt	CDR3aa
NA	TRBJ2-1	TRBD2	TRBV29-1	TGCAGCGGCGGGGAGGGCCAGGAGTTCTTC	CSGGEGQEFF
few	TRBJ2-2	TRBD1	TRBV19	TGTGCCAGTAGTTCTCAGGGGGATGGCACCGGGGAGCTGTTTTTT	CASSSQGDGTGELFF
NA	TRBJ2-3	NA	TRBV20-1	TGCAGTGCTAGAAGGGTGGGAGACGTAAGCACAGATACGCAGTATTTT	CSARRVGDVSTDTQYF
few	TRBJ1-2	NA	TRBV7-4	TGTGCCAGCAGCTTATGGCACCCCGGGGCGCACTATGGCTACACCTTC	CASSLWHPGAHYGYTF
NA	TRBJ2-7	NA	TRBV20-1	TGCAGTGCTACGGGCGGAGGAACCTACGAGCAGTACTTC	CSATGGGTYEQYF
NA	TRBJ2-5	NA	TRBV6-5	TGTGCCAGCAGTTACGCGAATACGCAAGAGACCCAGTACTTC	CASSYANTQETQYF
NA	TRBJ2-1	TRBD2	TRBV18	TGTGCCAGCTCACCCACTAGCGGGGGTGAGGGTGAGCAGTTCTTC	CASSPTSGGEGEQFF
NA	TRBJ2-7	NA	TRBV12-3/TRBV12-4	TGTGCCAGCAGTTTCCGGGGACACTCCTACGAGCAGTACTTC	CASSFRGHSYEQYF
few	TRBJ2-3	NA	TRBV11-1	TGTGCCAGCAGCCAGGAAGATACGCAGTATTTT	CASSQEDTQYF
NA	TRBJ2-5	NA	TRBV10-2	TGCGCCAGCAGTGGGCTACCAGGGGTACAAGAGACCCAGTACTTC	CASSGLPGVQETQYF
few	TRBJ2-1	TRBD2	TRBV6-2/TRBV6-3	TGTGCCAGCAGTTACCCCGTGGCGGGGACTGAAGGGAGGGATGAGCAGTTCTTC	CASSYPVAGTEGRDEQFF
NA	TRBJ2-7	TRBD1	TRBV7-2	TGTGCCAGCAGCTTAGAAGGGACAGGGGGCGACGAGCAGTACTTC	CASSLEGTGGDEQYF
NA	TRBJ1-2	NA	TRBV20-1	TGCAGTGCTAGCGGGGGTTCCCCCTATGGCTACACCTTC	CSASGGSPYGYTF
NA	TRBJ2-7	NA	TRBV4-2	TGTGCCAGCAGTAGGGGGGATGGGGAGAGTGGTACCTACGAGCAGTACTTC	CASSRGDGESGTYEQYF
NA	TRBJ2-4	NA	TRBV29-1	TGCAGCGCTGGTCCAATACTAGCCAAAAACATTCAGTACTTC	CSAGPILAKNIQYF
NA	TRBJ2-7	NA	TRBV2	TGTGCCAGCAGTCCTAAAAACAGGGTAACGGTGTCCTACGAGCAGTACTTC	CASSPKNRVTVSYEQYF
few	TRBJ2-1	NA	TRBV29-1	TGCAGCGCCTATCGCACGAATGAGCAGTTCTTC	CSAYRTNEQFF
once	TRBJ2-1	NA	TRBV4-3	TGCGCCAGCAGCCAAAGTCACCAGGGCTTGGATGAGCGGTTCTTC	CASSQSHQGLDERFF
NA	TRBJ2-5	TRBD2	TRBV6-5	TGTGCCAGCGGTTACGTGGGGGGGAGAGAGACCCAGTACTTC	CASGYVGGRETQYF
NA	TRBJ1-4	TRBD1	TRBV9	TGTGCCAGCAGCCCCCAGGTCGGGACAGGGAATGAAAAACTGTTTTTT	CASSPQVGTGNEKLFF
NA	TRBJ2-1	NA	TRBV20-1	TGCAGTGCTAGAGGGCTAGTTGATTACAATGAGCAGTTCTTC	CSARGLVDYNEQFF
once	TRBJ1-1	NA	TRBV29-1	TGCAGCGTTGAAGATTCCCGTTTACAGGTGGGACGAAAAACTGAAGCTTTCTTT	CSVEDSRLQVGRKTEAFF
NA	TRBJ1-2	NA	TRBV7-9	TGTGCCAGCAGCGGCAGTGGGGGGACCTATGGCTACACCTTC	CASSGSGGTYGYTF
NA	TRBJ2-1	TRBD2	TRBV12-3/TRBV12-4	TGTGCCAGCAGCCGCAGGAGAGCGGGAGAGAAGTTCTTC	CASSRRRAGEKFF
few	TRBJ2-7	TRBD2	TRBV20-1	TGCAGTGCTAGAGCTTGGGAGGGCTACGAGCAGTACTTC	CSARAWEGYEQYF
NA	TRBJ1-2	NA	TRBV10-3	TGTGCCTCCTCTGTCGAGGACTATGGCTACACCTTC	CASSVEDYGYTF
NA	TRBJ2-5	TRBD1	TRBV6-5	TGTGCCAGCAGAGCAACAGGGGGGACGCAAGAGACCCAGTACTTC	CASRATGGTQETQYF
few	TRBJ2-1	TRBD2	TRBV5-1	TGCGCCAGCAGCTTGGAAGCGGGGGGGTCCTACAATGAGCAGTTCTTC	CASSLEAGGSYNEQFF
few	TRBJ2-1	NA	TRBV27	TGTGCCAGCAAGGTATACAGCCTTAGCTCCTACAATGAGCAGTTCTTC	CASKVYSLSSYNEQFF
NA	TRBJ2-3	NA	TRBV21-1	TGTGCCGTTCCGGGCCATAGCACAGATACGCAGTATTTT	CAVPGHSTDTQYF
NA	TRBJ2-7	TRBD1	TRBV28	TGTGCCAGCATCTGGACAGGGGGGACCTACGAGCAGTACTTC	CASIWTGGTYEQYF
NA	TRBJ1-4	NA	TRBV5-8	TGTGCCAGCAGCGACACCTCAGGGGACCCCAGAGCAACCAGTGAAAAACTGTTTTTT	CASSDTSGDPRATSEKLFF
few	TRBJ1-1	NA	TRBV20-1	TGCAGTGCTAGACCCCCCGGCAAGAACACTGAAGCTTTCTTT	CSARPPGKNTEAFF
NA	TRBJ2-1	TRBD1	TRBV27	TGTGCCAGCAGTTCGGACAGGGACTACAATGAGCAGTTCTTC	CASSSDRDYNEQFF
NA	TRBJ2-3	TRBD2	TRBV20-1	TGCAGTGCTAGCCTCAGCGGGGAGGGGCCAGATACGCAGTATTTT	CSASLSGEGPDTQYF
few	TRBJ2-5	TRBD1	TRBV20-1	TGCAGTGCTCAGGACAGGGACGAGACCCAGTACTTC	CSAQDRDETQYF
NA	TRBJ2-7	NA	TRBV4-2	TGTGCCAGCAGCCCAGACGCGGAAGTCGCAATACTAGGCGAGCAGTACTTC	CASSPDAEVAILGEQYF
few	TRBJ1-2	NA	TRBV28	TGTGCCAGCTCCCCGACGAATCCACTTCATGGCTACACCTTC	CASSPTNPLHGYTF
NA	TRBJ2-7	NA	TRBV29-1	TGCAGCGTTGCCGGGGGAGCCTACGAGCAGTACTTC	CSVAGGAYEQYF
few	TRBJ2-5	NA	TRBV20-1	TGCAGTGCTGGGGACACTCAAGAGACCCAGTACTTC	CSAGDTQETQYF
NA	TRBJ2-1	NA	TRBV6-6	TGTGCCAGCAGTTTTGCACCAGGGCCCTACAATGAGCAGTTCTTC	CASSFAPGPYNEQFF